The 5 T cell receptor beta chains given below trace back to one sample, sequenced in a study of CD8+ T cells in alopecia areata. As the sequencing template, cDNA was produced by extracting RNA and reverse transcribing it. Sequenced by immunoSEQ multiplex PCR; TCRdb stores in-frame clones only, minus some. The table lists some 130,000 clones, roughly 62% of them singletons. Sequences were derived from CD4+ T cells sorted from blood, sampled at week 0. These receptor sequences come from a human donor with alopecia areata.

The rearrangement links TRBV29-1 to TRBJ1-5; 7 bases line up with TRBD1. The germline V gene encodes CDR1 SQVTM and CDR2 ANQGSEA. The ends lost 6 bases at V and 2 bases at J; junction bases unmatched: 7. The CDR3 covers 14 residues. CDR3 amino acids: CSVRGGVGNQPQHF. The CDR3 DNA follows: TGCAGCGTGAGAGGGGGCGTCGGCAATCAGCCCCAGCATTTT.

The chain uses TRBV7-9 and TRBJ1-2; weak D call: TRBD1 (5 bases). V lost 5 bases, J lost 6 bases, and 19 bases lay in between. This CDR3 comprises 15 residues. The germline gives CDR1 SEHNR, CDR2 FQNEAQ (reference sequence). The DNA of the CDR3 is TGTGCCAGCAGCCCCCGCGGGGGAGGCTCGCATGGCTACACCTTC. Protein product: CASSPRGGGSHGYTF.

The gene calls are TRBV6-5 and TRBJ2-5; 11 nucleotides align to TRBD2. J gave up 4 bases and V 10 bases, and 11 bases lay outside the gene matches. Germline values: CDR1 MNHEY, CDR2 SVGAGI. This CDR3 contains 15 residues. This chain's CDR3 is CAISLAGGPGETQYF. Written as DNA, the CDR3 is TGTGCCATCAGCTTAGCGGGGGGGCCGGGAGAGACCCAGTACTTC.

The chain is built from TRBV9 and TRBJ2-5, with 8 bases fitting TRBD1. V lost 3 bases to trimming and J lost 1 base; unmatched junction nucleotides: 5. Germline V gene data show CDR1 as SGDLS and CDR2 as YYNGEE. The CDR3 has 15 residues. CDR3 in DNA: TGTGCCAGCAGCGCAGCAGGGGGCCTCCAAGAGACCCAGTACTTC. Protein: CASSAAGGLQETQYF.

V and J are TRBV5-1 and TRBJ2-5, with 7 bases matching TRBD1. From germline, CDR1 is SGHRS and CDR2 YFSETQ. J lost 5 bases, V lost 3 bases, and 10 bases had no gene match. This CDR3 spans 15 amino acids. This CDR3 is CASSSTGQRGETQYF. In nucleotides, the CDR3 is TGCGCCAGCAGCTCCACGGGACAGCGAGGGGAGACCCAGTACTTC.